This T cell receptor (beta chain) comes out of a study of technical replicates of blood from a few donors. Generated by immunoSEQ multiplex PCR, the TCRdb table keeps only in-frame clones and is missing some. The sample carries roughly 87,000 clones, approximately 93% recorded once. Per the germline V gene, CDR1 is SGHRS and CDR2 is YFSETQ. This CDR3 region has 16 residues. V was clipped by 0 bases and J by 8 bases, with 15 bases between them. The chain carries TRBV5-1 and TRBJ1-6; D is perhaps TRBD1 (5 bases). Sequenced material: T cells isolated from PBMCs. The TCR was taken from a human donor in good health. DNA for the CDR3: TGCGCCAGCAGCTTGGCCGGGGGGGTCAAGTATTCACCCCTCCACTTT. Amino acid sequence: CASSLAGGVKYSPLHF. Looking up the rest from reference TRBV5-1 and TRBJ1-6 gives the full variable domain: KAGVTQTPRYLIKTRGQQVTLSCSPISGHRSVSWYQQTPGQGLQFLFEYFSETQRNKGNFPGRFSGRQFSNSRSEMNVSTLELGDSALYLCASSLAGGVKYSPLHFGNGTRLTVT.